This T cell receptor (beta chain) was identified in a study of early T cells in non-severe SARS-CoV-2 infection (dated by TCRdb to the early 2020s). With regard to the full study: Because TCR sequencing was done on bulk RNA from unsorted whole blood, the alpha and beta chains could not be paired. The investigation overall reported the following: VDJdb matching was skewed toward anti-spike CD8 responses and likely underestimated virus-specific expansions by missing private and CD4 specificities.

This clonotype has ten or more counts. Its antigen remains undetermined. The input lacks base qualities; no much larger clone sits a single base away. The study was a case-control design nested within a healthcare worker cohort in London, UK, with weekly nasopharyngeal swab PCR tests and blood sampling. Healthcare workers were enrolled in the week of the UK lockdown, from 23 to 31 March 2020, and were followed every week for up to about 16 weeks. The germline V gene (reference sequence) supplies CDR1 LGHDT and CDR2 YNNKEL. V is cut back by 7 bases and J by 0 bases, with 11 bases in the junction unmatched. Including the terminal cysteine and phenylalanine, the CDR3 comprises 18 residues. Here the CDR3 DNA is all that survives: 54 bases in frame from base 1. The library was obtained by 5' RACE. The listed sequencing device is NextSeq 500. To correct for sequencing error and PCR bias, the TCR library protocol tagged individual cDNA molecules with unique molecular identifiers. Sequencing covered both TCR alpha and beta chains, and within each sample the abundances of alpha and beta sequences were tightly co-correlated. In the original analysis: Decombinator V4 was used to annotate the V gene, J gene and CDR3 of the TCR sequences. Expanded TCRs were defined as changing significantly between any two time points under a Poisson model with p below 0.0001. TCR abundances were normalised to the total number of TCRs sequenced per sample and expressed as counts per million. TRAV1-2 paired with TRAJ12, TRAJ20 or TRAJ33 defined MAIT TCRs, while TRAV10 paired with TRAJ18 defined iNKT TCRs. VDJdb, accessed 1 November 2021, was searched for CMV, EBV and SARS-CoV-2 annotated TCRs, excluding TCRs annotated for multiple antigens. TCRdb handled the public reads itself, with Q25 trimming in fastp and clone calling in MiXCR, and kept productive beta chains. Identical CDR3 protein sequences are pooled into one entry, listed with their most common genes and DNA. TCRdb assigned the V and J calls; the authors' analysis was not used. The sample includes about 52,000 distinct CDR3 sequences, with about 11% observed a single time. The top ten constitute roughly 13% of the sample.

Sequenced sample: whole blood. The chain is made from TRBV3-1 and TRBJ2-4, with TRBD2 identical over 11 junction bases. This receptor was obtained from an adult who was a healthcare worker with PCR-confirmed SARS-CoV-2 infection or an uninfected control (not recorded which). The bases are TGTGCCAGCACCCGACTAGCGGGGTCCTCCTCAGCCAAAAACATTCAGTACTTC. This codes for CASTRLAGSSSAKNIQYF.